These T cell receptor beta chains were read from a single sample in a study of blood T cell repertoires in COVID-19. The method was immunoSEQ multiplex PCR; TCRdb's version includes in-frame clones alone and lacks a portion of them. The sample lists 250,000 to 300,000 clones, 88% seen once, with about 11% in the top ten. Sequencing was done on a sample of peripheral blood. The source of these receptors is a woman aged 30 to 39 with COVID-19, enrolled during active disease. Each CDR3 is given with its conserved first and last residue. The D gene is left open where the match is weak. Not all rows give a size; the values are once, few, many and, for expanded clones, a class.

CDR3aa	CDR3nt	j_gene	v_gene	abundance	d_gene
CATNRRGTTEAFF	TGCGCCACCAACAGGAGGGGAACAACTGAAGCTTTCTTT	TRBJ1-1	TRBV23-1	NA	NA
CASSYTTDGEQYF	TGTGCCAGCAGCTATACGACAGATGGCGAGCAGTACTTC	TRBJ2-7	TRBV7-2	NA	NA
CAWSVSRAGGNTIYF	TGTGCCTGGAGTGTATCCCGCGCGGGTGGAAACACCATATATTTT	TRBJ1-3	TRBV30	few	NA
CASSLRAEAFF	TGTGCCAGCAGCTTACGGGCTGAAGCTTTCTTT	TRBJ1-1	TRBV7-2	NA	NA
CATSREGTGVETQYF	TGTGCCACCAGCAGAGAGGGGACAGGGGTCGAGACCCAGTACTTC	TRBJ2-5	TRBV15	NA	TRBD1
CASRGTHSYEQYF	TGTGCCAGCAGGGGGACACACTCCTACGAGCAGTACTTC	TRBJ2-7	TRBV6-5	NA	NA
CSASETGTTFDEQFF	TGCAGTGCTAGTGAAACCGGGACTACCTTCGATGAGCAGTTCTTC	TRBJ2-1	TRBV20-1	NA	TRBD2
CASSVDHRGLGEQYF	TGTGCCAGCAGCGTAGACCACAGGGGCTTAGGGGAGCAGTACTTC	TRBJ2-7	TRBV9	NA	TRBD1
CASSTTEMNTEAFF	TGTGCCAGCAGCACCACAGAGATGAACACTGAAGCTTTCTTT	TRBJ1-1	TRBV7-9	NA	NA
CAISPRQMSSYNEQFF	TGTGCCATCAGCCCTAGGCAGATGAGCTCCTACAATGAGCAGTTCTTC	TRBJ2-1	TRBV10-3	NA	NA
CASTRGDPGWTEAFF	TGCGCCAGCACCCGGGGGGACCCCGGGTGGACTGAAGCTTTCTTT	TRBJ1-1	TRBV5-1	NA	NA
CASSWRAGEGAGELFF	TGCGCCAGCAGCTGGAGAGCGGGAGAGGGTGCCGGGGAGCTGTTTTTT	TRBJ2-2	TRBV5-1	NA	TRBD2
CATSSEMTSGREEQFF	TGTGCCACCAGCAGCGAGATGACTAGCGGGAGAGAAGAGCAGTTCTTC	TRBJ2-1	TRBV15	NA	TRBD2
CASSDGTYEQYF	TGTGCCAGCAGCGACGGGACCTACGAGCAGTACTTC	TRBJ2-7	TRBV9	once	NA
CASNDNLGNQPQHF	TGTGCCAGCAATGACAACCTGGGCAATCAGCCCCAGCATTTT	TRBJ1-5	TRBV4-2	NA	NA
CASSYSRQGINQPQHF	TGTGCCAGCAGTTACTCGAGGCAGGGTATCAATCAGCCCCAGCATTTT	TRBJ1-5	TRBV6-6	NA	NA
CASSPRLAYEQYF	TGTGCCAGCAGCCCCCGACTAGCCTACGAGCAGTACTTC	TRBJ2-7	TRBV4-2	NA	NA
CASMGAAGYPDTQYF	TGTGCCAGTATGGGGGCAGCGGGATACCCAGATACGCAGTATTTT	TRBJ2-3	TRBV19	NA	NA
CASSKDNNYGYTF	TGTGCCAGCAGTAAGGACAACAACTATGGCTACACCTTC	TRBJ1-2	TRBV12-3/TRBV12-4	NA	NA
CASSYNWEEAETQYF	TGTGCCAGCAGCTATAACTGGGAGGAGGCAGAGACCCAGTACTTC	TRBJ2-5	TRBV13	NA	NA
CASSRTDSGNTIYF	TGTGCCAGCAGCCGGACTGATTCTGGAAACACCATATATTTT	TRBJ1-3	TRBV6-5	NA	NA
CASNRDRHGYTF	TGTGCCAGCAACAGGGACAGGCATGGCTACACCTTC	TRBJ1-2	TRBV6-6	NA	TRBD1
CASSRGTAQSQPQHF	TGTGCCAGCAGCCGTGGGACAGCCCAAAGCCAGCCCCAGCATTTT	TRBJ1-5	TRBV7-2	NA	TRBD1
CASAGARREQYF	TGTGCCAGCGCGGGGGCCCGGCGCGAGCAGTACTTC	TRBJ2-7	TRBV3-1/TRBV3-2	NA	NA
CASSQGARTGDEQYF	TGTGCCAGCAGCCAAGGGGCTCGGACAGGGGACGAGCAGTACTTC	TRBJ2-7	TRBV3-1/TRBV3-2	NA	TRBD1
CASSKPLAGGRTEQFF	TGTGCCAGCAGCAAACCCCTAGCGGGAGGACGAACTGAGCAGTTCTTC	TRBJ2-1	TRBV21-1	NA	NA
CASSLPSGQGSPEQYF	TGTGCCAGCTCACTTCCATCGGGACAGGGATCCCCCGAGCAGTACTTC	TRBJ2-7	TRBV18	once	TRBD1
CASSPQSGEAFF	TGTGCCAGCTCACCACAATCAGGCGAAGCTTTCTTT	TRBJ1-1	TRBV18	NA	NA
CASSLPGQGKETQYF	TGTGCCAGCAGCTTACCCGGACAGGGAAAGGAGACCCAGTACTTC	TRBJ2-5	TRBV7-9	NA	TRBD1
CASSTENTEAFF	TGTGCCAGCAGTACAGAGAACACTGAAGCTTTCTTT	TRBJ1-1	TRBV27	NA	NA
CASSLWEGLYEQFF	TGTGCCAGCAGTTTGTGGGAGGGTTTGTATGAGCAGTTCTTC	TRBJ2-1	TRBV28	NA	TRBD2
CASSPGLPTEAFF	TGCGCCAGCAGCCCCGGACTCCCTACTGAAGCTTTCTTT	TRBJ1-1	TRBV4-1	NA	NA
CASSLGPGLAGRGGQFF	TGTGCCAGCAGCTTGGGTCCGGGACTAGCGGGACGGGGCGGGCAGTTCTTC	TRBJ2-1	TRBV7-9	NA	TRBD2
CASSVGQGAQYF	TGTGCCAGCAGCGTTGGACAGGGAGCGCAGTATTTT	TRBJ2-3	TRBV9	NA	TRBD1
CASSSAGAEQFF	TGTGCCAGCAGCTCCGCGGGAGCTGAGCAGTTCTTC	TRBJ2-1	TRBV11-2	NA	TRBD2
CASSWRGSGEQYF	TGTGCCAGCAGTTGGCGGGGATCGGGCGAGCAGTACTTC	TRBJ2-7	TRBV6-5	NA	NA
CASRPTGGNQPQHF	TGTGCCAGTAGGCCCACAGGGGGCAATCAGCCCCAGCATTTT	TRBJ1-5	TRBV19	NA	TRBD1
CASSLVSGYYNEQFF	TGTGCCAGCAGCTTAGTTAGCGGGTATTACAATGAGCAGTTCTTC	TRBJ2-1	TRBV7-9	few	TRBD2
CSARDKRGPYF	TGCAGTGCTAGAGATAAGAGGGGGCCGTACTTC	TRBJ2-4	TRBV20-1	NA	TRBD1
CASSLGQGGFNYGYTF	TGTGCCAGCAGTCTGGGACAGGGGGGATTTAACTATGGCTACACCTTC	TRBJ1-2	TRBV28	NA	TRBD1
CASSFVAGNNSPLHF	TGTGCCAGCAGTTTCGTGGCAGGGAATAATTCACCCCTCCACTTT	TRBJ1-6	TRBV28	NA	NA
CASSLSSRIPNEQFF	TGTGCCAGCAGCTTATCGAGTCGCATACCCAATGAGCAGTTCTTC	TRBJ2-1	TRBV7-2	once	NA
CASSWPWQGADNEQFF	TGTGCCAGCAGCTGGCCCTGGCAGGGGGCCGACAATGAGCAGTTCTTC	TRBJ2-1	TRBV7-6	NA	TRBD1
CASSLGQGESYGYTF	TGTGCCAGCAGTTTAGGACAGGGGGAAAGCTATGGCTACACCTTC	TRBJ1-2	TRBV28	NA	TRBD1
CATSRGNRETQYF	TGTGCCACCTCCCGGGGGAATAGGGAGACCCAGTACTTC	TRBJ2-5	TRBV10-3	NA	NA
CATRIQGDQPQHF	TGTGCCACCAGGATCCAGGGGGATCAGCCCCAGCATTTT	TRBJ1-5	TRBV24-1	NA	TRBD1
CASSLSRLQETQYF	TGTGCCAGCAGTTTATCGAGGCTCCAAGAGACCCAGTACTTC	TRBJ2-5	TRBV27	NA	NA
CASSLSNSPSGRLDF	TGTGCCAGCAGCTTATCAAACTCCCCTTCAGGTAGATTGGATTTT	TRBJ2-3	TRBV7-3	NA	NA
CASSLPGGAYNEQFF	TGCGCCAGCAGCTTGCCAGGGGGCGCCTACAATGAGCAGTTCTTC	TRBJ2-1	TRBV5-1	NA	TRBD1
CASSLEFAYEQYF	TGTGCCAGCAGCTTAGAGTTCGCGTACGAGCAGTACTTC	TRBJ2-7	TRBV11-1	NA	NA
CASSLELTEAFF	TGTGCCAGCAGCTTGGAACTCACTGAAGCTTTCTTT	TRBJ1-1	TRBV5-4	NA	NA
CASSFTGGKGNTIYF	TGTGCCAGCAGCTTTACAGGGGGAAAGGGAAACACCATATATTTT	TRBJ1-3	TRBV7-2	NA	TRBD1
CASSLAGGQGYTGELFF	TGTGCCAGCAGCTTAGCGGGAGGACAGGGGTACACCGGGGAGCTGTTTTTT	TRBJ2-2	TRBV7-9	NA	TRBD1